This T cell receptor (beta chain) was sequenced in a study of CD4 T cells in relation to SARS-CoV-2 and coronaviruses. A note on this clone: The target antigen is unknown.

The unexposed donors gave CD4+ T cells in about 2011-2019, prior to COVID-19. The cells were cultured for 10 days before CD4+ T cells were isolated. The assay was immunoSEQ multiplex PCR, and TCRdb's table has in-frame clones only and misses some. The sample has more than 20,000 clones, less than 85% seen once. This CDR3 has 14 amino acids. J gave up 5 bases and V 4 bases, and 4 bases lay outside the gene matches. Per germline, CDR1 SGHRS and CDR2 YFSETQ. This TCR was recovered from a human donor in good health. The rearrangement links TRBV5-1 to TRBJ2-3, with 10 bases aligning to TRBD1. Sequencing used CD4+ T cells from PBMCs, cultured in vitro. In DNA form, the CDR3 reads TGCGCCAGCAGCGCTGGACAGGGGGTAGATACGCAGTATTTT. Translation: CASSAGQGVDTQYF.